This T cell receptor beta chain was sequenced in a study of beta chain features in type 1 diabetes. Expressed TCRB transcripts got sequenced, as all isolated RNA was reverse transcribed. The assay was immunoSEQ multiplex PCR, and TCRdb's table has in-frame clones only and misses some. The sample lists 200,000 to 250,000 clones, approximately 15% occurring once. A note on this clone: Its antigen is unknown.

Overall study findings and caveats: Among all four CD4+ subsets, Type 1 diabetes patients had TCRB CDR3s that were moderately but significantly shorter.

V shed 2 bases and J shed 4 bases, with 8 bases lying between them. From germline, CDR1 is MNHEY and CDR2 SMNVEV (reference sequence). CDR3 length: 13 amino acids. This rearrangement joins TRBV27 to TRBJ1-1, with D tentatively TRBD1 (5 bases). The receptor was derived from a man aged 30 to 39 with type 1 diabetes. The specimen was naive CD4+ T cells from blood. The CDR3: CASSLAGTTEAFF. The CDR3, as DNA: TGTGCCAGCAGTTTAGCGGGGACCACTGAAGCTTTCTTT.